A selection of T cell receptor beta chains follows, all from one sample in a study of blood T cells in healthy people across ages. TCRdb recomputed calls from the 5' RACE reads with MiXCR, one row per CDR3 protein. The sample has some 700,000 distinct CDR3 sequences, around 46% seen once. Sequenced material: blood. The receptor set was obtained from a woman aged 55-75 years in good health. Each CDR3 is given with its conserved first and last residue. Fields, in order: V gene, J gene, D gene, clone size, CDR3 DNA, CDR3 protein. D genes are given only for firm matches. Rows give clone size only sometimes, using once, few, many, or a class for an expanded clone.

>TRBV12-3/TRBV12-4|TRBJ1-2|NA|many
TGTGCCAGCAGTTTACTGGAAACCTATGGCTACACCTTC
CASSLLETYGYTF
>TRBV20-1|TRBJ2-7|TRBD1|NA
TGCAGTGCTATATCAGGGGGCGTGGACAGTGAGCAGTACTTC
CSAISGGVDSEQYF
>TRBV27|TRBJ2-7|NA|NA
TGTGCCAGCAGTTTATCGGGCGGGGTCGGGAACGAGCAGTACTTC
CASSLSGGVGNEQYF
>TRBV12-3/TRBV12-4|TRBJ2-6|TRBD1|NA
TGTGCCAGCAGTTTATTCCGGGACAGTTACACTTCTGGGGCCAACGTCCTGACTTTC
CASSLFRDSYTSGANVLTF
>TRBV28|TRBJ2-1|TRBD2|NA
TGTGCCAGCAGTTTAGCGGGAGGCTCCTACGATGAGCAGTTCTTC
CASSLAGGSYDEQFF
>TRBV4-2|TRBJ2-2|TRBD1|NA
TGTGCCAGCAGCCAGCTACCGGGACAGGGGACCGGGGAGCTGTTTTTT
CASSQLPGQGTGELFF
>TRBV6-4|TRBJ2-1|TRBD2|NA
TGTGCCAGCAGCCCTGCTCGGCTAGCGGGGAGGAATGAGCAGTTCTTC
CASSPARLAGRNEQFF
>TRBV2|TRBJ2-4|NA|few
TGTGCCAGCAGGGGGGTTGGGCAGTACTTC
CASRGVGQYF
>TRBV4-1|TRBJ2-3|TRBD2|NA
TGCGCCAGCAGCCAAGATGGCGGGGGGGGCGCGGATACGCAGTATTTT
CASSQDGGGGADTQYF
>TRBV29-1|TRBJ1-5|TRBD1|NA
TGCAGCGTTGGGGACAGCCACAATCAGCCCCAGCATTTT
CSVGDSHNQPQHF
>TRBV6-2/TRBV6-3|TRBJ2-1|TRBD2|NA
TGTGCCATCGCACCGGGACTAGCGGGGAAAGAGACCCAGTTCTTC
CAIAPGLAGKETQFF
>TRBV19|TRBJ1-1|NA|few
TGTGCCAGTACCCTTGGAGGGAGCATGAACACTGAAGCTTTCTTT
CASTLGGSMNTEAFF
>TRBV20-1|TRBJ2-5|NA|NA
TGCAGTGCTAGTCCCCCGCAGGGAGCGGGAGAGACCCAGTACTTC
CSASPPQGAGETQYF
>TRBV18|TRBJ1-1|NA|NA
TGTACCAGCTCACCAGCAGGGTCGAACACTGAAGCTTTCTTT
CTSSPAGSNTEAFF
>TRBV12-3/TRBV12-4|TRBJ1-2|TRBD1|few
TGTGCCAGCAGTTTTCAGGACAGGGTGTTGGGCTACACCTTC
CASSFQDRVLGYTF
>TRBV5-1|TRBJ1-2|TRBD1|NA
TGCGCCAGCAGCCCTGGACAGGAGTACTATGGCTACACCTTC
CASSPGQEYYGYTF
>TRBV12-3/TRBV12-4|TRBJ2-5|TRBD1|once
TGTACCAGCAGTCTGGGACAGGGAGGGGAGACCCAGTACTTC
CTSSLGQGGETQYF
>TRBV20-1|TRBJ2-3|TRBD2|few
TGCAGTTCTTACGGGGGGATCAGCACAGATACGCAGTATTTT
CSSYGGISTDTQYF
>TRBV5-1|TRBJ2-5|NA|many
TGCGCCAGCAGCTGGAAAGAGACCCAGTACTTC
CASSWKETQYF
>TRBV3-1|TRBJ2-6|NA|few
TGTGCCAGCAGCCGCCAGGTCTCTGGGGCCAACGTCCTGACTTTC
CASSRQVSGANVLTF
>TRBV5-1|TRBJ2-5|TRBD1|few
TGCGCCAGCAGCTGGACAGGGTTTGAGGAGACCCAGTACTTC
CASSWTGFEETQYF
>TRBV28|TRBJ2-5|NA|few
TGTGCCACCGTCCAGGGGATGAAGACCCAGTACTTC
CATVQGMKTQYF
>TRBV28|TRBJ2-3|TRBD1|NA
TGTGCCAGCCGGTCGGGACAGGGTATTGGTACGCAGTATTTT
CASRSGQGIGTQYF
>TRBV11-2|TRBJ2-1|TRBD2|many
TGTGCCAGCAGCGAACTCAGCGGGGGCACTTACAATGAGCAGTTCTTC
CASSELSGGTYNEQFF
>TRBV20-1|TRBJ1-1|NA|NA
TGCAGTGCTGCAACAGGGCCGGAGGGTGAAGCTTTCTTT
CSAATGPEGEAFF
>TRBV20-1|TRBJ2-7|TRBD1|NA
TGCAGTGCTACCGGGACAGGGAGCTCCTACGAGCAGTACTTC
CSATGTGSSYEQYF
>TRBV6-1|TRBJ1-2|NA|NA
TGTGCCAGCAGTGATTCCCTGGGGGCATATGGCTACACCTTC
CASSDSLGAYGYTF
>TRBV4-2|TRBJ2-5|TRBD2|many
TGTGCCAGCAGCCAAGATGCGACTAGCGGGGGGTTCCAAGAGACCCAGTACTTC
CASSQDATSGGFQETQYF
>TRBV9|TRBJ1-5|NA|few
TGTGCCAGCAGCGTAGATGGACTAGGGCAGCCCCAGCATTTT
CASSVDGLGQPQHF
>TRBV18|TRBJ2-7|TRBD1|few
TGTGCCAGCTCACAAAACTCCGGACAGGGGGCATACGAGCAGTACTTC
CASSQNSGQGAYEQYF
>TRBV20-1|TRBJ1-5|NA|few
TGCAGTGCTGTCCAAGGCAATCAGCCCCAGCATTTT
CSAVQGNQPQHF
>TRBV2|TRBJ1-1|NA|few
TGTGCCAGCACAGGGGAGACGAACACTGAAGCTTTCTTT
CASTGETNTEAFF
>TRBV6-2/TRBV6-3|TRBJ2-6|TRBD1|few
TGTGCCAGCAGTTCGACAGGGTACTCTGGGGCCAACGTCCTGACTTTC
CASSSTGYSGANVLTF
>TRBV15|TRBJ2-1|NA|NA
TGTGCCACCAGCAGAGGGGTTGGAACTCAAGAGACCCAGTTCTTC
CATSRGVGTQETQFF
>TRBV9|TRBJ2-1|TRBD2|few
TGTGCCAGCAGCGTAGGAGCGGGAGTGGGCCAGTTCTTC
CASSVGAGVGQFF
>TRBV6-4|TRBJ2-2|TRBD2|NA
TGTGCCAGCAGTGGATTAGCGGGAACGAACACCGGGGAGCTGTTTTTT
CASSGLAGTNTGELFF
>TRBV20-1|TRBJ2-1|TRBD2|NA
TGCAGTGCAGATCTACCGGGAGGGCCGACCTACAATGAGCAGTTCTTC
CSADLPGGPTYNEQFF
>TRBV7-2|TRBJ2-1|NA|few
TGTGCCAGCACCATAGGGGGGCCTAGCGGCTACAATGAGCAGTTCTTC
CASTIGGPSGYNEQFF
>TRBV3-1|TRBJ2-5|NA|few
TGTGCCAGCAGCCAAGATGAGACCCAGGGTAGGGAGACCCAGTACTTC
CASSQDETQGRETQYF
>TRBV5-1|TRBJ1-6|NA|NA
TGCGCCAGCAGTCTGGAGGGCGTTGATTCACCCCTCCACTTT
CASSLEGVDSPLHF
>TRBV5-1|TRBJ1-2|NA|NA
TGCGCCAGCAGGGACAACTATGGCTACACCTTC
CASRDNYGYTF
>TRBV6-2/TRBV6-3|TRBJ2-3|NA|NA
TGTGCCAGCAGTTACACTAGCATTGCAACAGATACGCAGTATTTT
CASSYTSIATDTQYF
>TRBV29-1|TRBJ1-1|NA|NA
TGCAGCGTTGGGGGGTGGGTTGCTGAAGCTTTCTTT
CSVGGWVAEAFF
>TRBV12-3/TRBV12-4|TRBJ1-5|NA|NA
TGTGCCAGCAGTCCACTTCCGGGGAACAATCAGCCCCAGCATTTT
CASSPLPGNNQPQHF
>TRBV12-3/TRBV12-4|TRBJ2-1|NA|few
TGTGCCAGCAGTCCCTTAGACTGGAACAATGAGCAGTTCTTC
CASSPLDWNNEQFF
>TRBV11-2|TRBJ1-1|TRBD1|NA
TGTGCCAGCAGCTTAGGAGTGGCAGGGGGCCGGAACACTGAAGCTTTCTTT
CASSLGVAGGRNTEAFF
>TRBV5-1|TRBJ1-4|TRBD1|few
TGCGCCAGCAGCCGACAGGGGACTAATGAAAAACTGTTTTTT
CASSRQGTNEKLFF
>TRBV20-1|TRBJ2-5|NA|NA
TGCAGTGCTAGATCCGAGAGGGAGCAGTACTTC
CSARSEREQYF
>TRBV20-1|TRBJ2-7|NA|NA
TGCAGTGCTAGAGATCCAGCAGGGACCTCCTACGAGCAGTACTTC
CSARDPAGTSYEQYF
>TRBV12-3/TRBV12-4|TRBJ2-1|NA|NA
TGTGCCAGCAGTTTAGTAGGGGGGCGCTCCTACAATGAGCAGTTCTTC
CASSLVGGRSYNEQFF
>TRBV6-5|TRBJ2-5|NA|few
TGTGCCAGCAGTGTCTCCGGGTCGGGGGAGACCCAGTACTTC
CASSVSGSGETQYF
>TRBV20-1|TRBJ1-2|NA|NA
TGCAGTGCTAGAGATCGGGACACCTTAAACTATGGCTACACCTTC
CSARDRDTLNYGYTF